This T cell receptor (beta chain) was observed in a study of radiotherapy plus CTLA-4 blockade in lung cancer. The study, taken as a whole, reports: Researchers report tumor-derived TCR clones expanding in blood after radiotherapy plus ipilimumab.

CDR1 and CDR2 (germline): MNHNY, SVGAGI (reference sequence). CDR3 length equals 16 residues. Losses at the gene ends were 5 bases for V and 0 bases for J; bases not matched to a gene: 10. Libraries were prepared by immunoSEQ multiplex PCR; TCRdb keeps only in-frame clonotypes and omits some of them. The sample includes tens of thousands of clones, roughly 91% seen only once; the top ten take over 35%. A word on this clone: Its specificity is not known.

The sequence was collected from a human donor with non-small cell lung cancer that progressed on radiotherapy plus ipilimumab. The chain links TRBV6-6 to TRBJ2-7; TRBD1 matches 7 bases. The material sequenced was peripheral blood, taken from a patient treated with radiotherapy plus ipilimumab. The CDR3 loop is CASSRVDRKSSYEQYF. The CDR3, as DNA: TGTGCCAGCAGTAGGGTGGACAGGAAGAGCTCCTACGAGCAGTACTTC.